A single count supports the clone carrying this T cell receptor beta chain. The data were taken from a study of T cell responses to AZD1222 COVID-19 vaccine. The CDR3 has 17 residues. V shed 0 bases, J shed 3 bases, and the junction held 8 bases outside the gene matches. Germline CDR1 reads SGDLS; CDR2 reads YYNGEE. This table comes from immunoSEQ multiplex PCR, and its TCRdb copy is limited to in-frame clones, with some not included. The sample has about 120,000 clones, around 88% seen once. The receptor comes from an adult in good health. The chain has TRBV9 and TRBJ2-3; 9 bases map to TRBD1. The source was peripheral blood, collected on day 0 of AZD1222 vaccination. This CDR3 reads CASSVEGTGRGTDTQYF. In DNA, the CDR3 is TGTGCCAGCAGCGTAGAGGGGACAGGGAGAGGGACAGATACGCAGTATTTT.